This T cell receptor beta chain was documented in a study of neurological immune-mediated disorders. This clonotype was seen at least ten times. Its target is not known. 5'RACE generated cDNA with 10-nucleotide random UMIs. TCRdb used MiXCR to reprocess the 5' RACE reads, holding one entry per CDR3 protein. The data show fewer than 60,000 distinct CDR3 sequences, around 13% seen once. Per germline, CDR1 SGHTA and CDR2 FQGNSA. V lost 0 bases and J 1 base, leaving 12 bases between the germline ends. The CDR3 covers 16 residues. The time point denotes: longitudinal time-point 2. Study-wide findings and caveats: Across subjects, no CDR3 amino acid sequence appeared in expanded clones of more than one subject, a finding that suggested private repertoires in all groups.

Sequences were obtained from PBMCs. This TCR derives from a male donor with HTLV-1-associated myelopathy (HAM/TSP). The chain employs TRBV7-2 and TRBJ1-1; tentative D call: TRBD1 (5 bases). CDR3 DNA sequence: TGTGCCAGCAGCTTAGCCTTTCCCCAGGGGAACACTGAAGCTTTCTTT. It codes for CASSLAFPQGNTEAFF.